This T cell receptor beta chain came from a study of blood T cell repertoires in COVID-19. Study in general: The samples span acute and convalescent COVID-19 from the United States, Italy and Spain. In each case, the material was cDNA or gDNA derived from T cells, B-cell-depleted T cells, or PBMCs.

The CDR3 is 19 amino acids. The V gene's germline CDR1 is WSHSY and CDR2 SAAADI. Unmatched junction bases numbered 12, after V lost 3 bases and J lost 2 bases. Original handling: Quantification of nucleated cells was approximated via reference gene primer amplification. The protocol was immunoSEQ multiplex PCR, while the TCRdb copy is restricted to in-frame clones and leaves out a portion. V, J and clone size are taken as reported in that table, and D and trimming were inferred from the DNA itself. The sample has around 280,000 clones, approximately 83% seen once. This sequence was found in a woman aged 25 to 45 who had recovered from COVID-19. Sample: peripheral blood. This chain joins TRBV10-2 and TRBJ2-1; 11 bases agree with TRBD2. The CDR3 DNA reads as TGCGCCAGCAGTGACTCTAGCGGGAGGTACAGGTCCCCCTACAATGAGCAGTTCTTC. Translation: CASSDSSGRYRSPYNEQFF.